The clone carrying this TCR beta chain has only a few counts. The data were taken from a study of T-cell memory formation after mild COVID-19. TCRdb re-analysed the 5' RACE reads in MiXCR, keeping a single row per CDR3 protein. The table records 250,000 to 300,000 distinct CDR3 sequences, roughly 17% of them present only once. The sample consisted of PBMCs or a T cell subset sorted from them (not recorded which). This receptor was identified in a man younger than 35 who had mild COVID-19 (a few samples of this study predate the infection). Cell type and time point are not known.

The CDR3 reads CASDDSSYEQYF. The CDR3 coding sequence is TGTGCCAGCGACGACAGCTCCTACGAGCAGTACTTC. The chain combines TRBV28 with TRBJ2-7; a possible D gene is TRBD1 (5 bases). V was clipped by 8 bases and J by 0 bases, with 8 bases between them. CDR3 length: 12 residues. CDR1 is MDHEN and CDR2 is SYDVKM in the germline V gene.